The rows below give T cell receptor beta chains drawn from one sample of a study of cytomegalovirus exposure and HLA in healthy donors. Data came from immunoSEQ multiplex PCR; TCRdb stores just in-frame clones and leaves some out. Altogether 50,000 to 60,000 clones are present, 65% to 85% being singletons, with the ten largest covering 2.5% to 3%. Sequenced: PBMCs. These receptors came from a man younger than 35 in good health and CMV-seronegative. Both conserved end residues are part of each CDR3. A D gene is named only where the DNA matches it firmly. Only some rows state a clone size, as once, few, many or a class for expanded clones.

j_call,v_call,d_call,clone_size,cdr3_nt,cdr3_aa
TRBJ1-1,TRBV7-9,TRBD1,.,TGTGCCAGCAGCGGTCGAACAGGGGGCTTCTCTGAAGCTTTCTTT,CASSGRTGGFSEAFF
TRBJ2-1,TRBV10-2,TRBD2,few,TGCGCCAGCAGTGTCTCCGGGACTATAAATGAGCAGTTCTTC,CASSVSGTINEQFF
TRBJ2-7,TRBV28,TRBD1,.,TGTGCCAGCAGGGTACAGGGGTACGAGCAGTACTTC,CASRVQGYEQYF
TRBJ2-1,TRBV9,.,.,TGTGCCAGCAGCGGGACAAGCGGGAATGAGCAGTTCTTC,CASSGTSGNEQFF
TRBJ2-7,TRBV25-1,.,few,TGTGCCAGCAGGTCTGATGGGGCTTACGAGCAGTACTTC,CASRSDGAYEQYF
TRBJ1-2,TRBV28,.,few,TGTGCCAGCAGTTCCTTCCCGGGACTGAACCTCGGCTACACCTTC,CASSSFPGLNLGYTF
TRBJ2-7,TRBV6-1,.,.,TGTGCCAGCAGTGAAGTTGGCCACGAGCAGTACTTC,CASSEVGHEQYF
TRBJ1-6,TRBV27,.,.,TGTGCCAGCAAGGAGGTTAATTCACCCCTCCACTTT,CASKEVNSPLHF
TRBJ2-7,TRBV27,TRBD1,.,TGTGCCAGCGGGGCTAGGGGGCGACCGCTCGAGCAGTACTTC,CASGARGRPLEQYF
TRBJ1-4,TRBV6-1,.,.,TGTGCCAGCAGTGAAGGATCACGGAGTAATGAAAAACTGTTTTTT,CASSEGSRSNEKLFF
TRBJ2-1,TRBV29-1,TRBD1,.,TGCAGCGTTGAAGATCTTCTTTGGACAGGGCTCGACAATGAGCAGTTCTTC,CSVEDLLWTGLDNEQFF
TRBJ2-2,TRBV9,.,.,TGTGCCAGCAGCGTAGAATCATCGAACACCGGGGAGCTGTTTTTT,CASSVESSNTGELFF
TRBJ2-5,TRBV4-3,.,.,TGCGCCAGCAGCCAAGAGGCCAACCAAGAGACCCAGTACTTC,CASSQEANQETQYF
TRBJ2-2,TRBV4-2,.,.,TGTGCCAGCAGCCAAGAGGGAGCATCCGCGGGGGAGCTGTTTTTT,CASSQEGASAGELFF
TRBJ2-1,TRBV29-1,TRBD2,.,TGCAGCGTTATCGGACTAGCGGGAGATGAGCAGTTCTTC,CSVIGLAGDEQFF
TRBJ2-2,TRBV7-2,.,.,TGTGCCAGCAGCTCCTGGAACACCGGGGAGCTGTTTTTT,CASSSWNTGELFF
TRBJ1-3,TRBV6-5,TRBD1,.,TGTGCTTCGAGGGACAGGGCTTCTGGAAACACCATATATTTT,CASRDRASGNTIYF
TRBJ2-3,TRBV27,.,.,TGTGCCAGCAGTCCCCGACTACCTATGAAGCAGTATTTT,CASSPRLPMKQYF
TRBJ1-4,TRBV4-2,TRBD1,.,TGTGCCAGCAGCCAAGATGGGGGGACAGTGCAGAATGAAAAACTGTTTTTT,CASSQDGGTVQNEKLFF
TRBJ1-5,TRBV6-5,.,.,TGTGCCAGCAGTCCCATCGAGATGAGCAATCAGCCCCAGCATTTT,CASSPIEMSNQPQHF
TRBJ2-3,TRBV10-3,TRBD2,once,TGTGCCTCATCGGGGAGCGGGGCCGTAGCAGATACGCAGTATTTT,CASSGSGAVADTQYF
TRBJ1-1,TRBV27,TRBD1,.,TGTGCCAGCAGTTTATTGATGACAGGGGGCACTGAAGCTTTCTTT,CASSLLMTGGTEAFF
TRBJ1-5,TRBV2,.,.,TGTGCCAGCAGAAACGCACAGGGTTCCCAGCATTTT,CASRNAQGSQHF
TRBJ2-1,TRBV9,.,.,TGTGCCAGCAGCGTAGATTGGGGGGGACACAGTGAGCAGTTCTTC,CASSVDWGGHSEQFF
TRBJ2-3,TRBV7-6,TRBD2,.,TGTGCCAGCAGCTTAGAGAGCGGGAGTCGTGTCGCAGATACGCAGTATTTT,CASSLESGSRVADTQYF
TRBJ2-7,TRBV19,.,.,TGTGCCAGTAGTATGGCCCGCTACGAGCAGTACTTC,CASSMARYEQYF
TRBJ2-7,TRBV5-1,.,.,TGCGCCAGCAGCCACGGGATCCACGAGCAGTACTTC,CASSHGIHEQYF
TRBJ1-2,TRBV2,.,.,TGTGCCAGCAACGTCCTTCTAAAGTATGGCTACACCTTC,CASNVLLKYGYTF
TRBJ1-5,TRBV11-2,TRBD1,.,TGTGCCAGCAGCCGGACAGGGTTTGATCAGCCCCAGCATTTT,CASSRTGFDQPQHF
TRBJ2-1,TRBV5-4,.,.,TGTGCCAGCAGCTTGGGAGGGGGGGACATGGGTCGAGGTGAGCAGTTCTTC,CASSLGGGDMGRGEQFF
TRBJ2-5,TRBV29-1,.,.,TGCAGCGTTGGACAGTCGTACCAAGAGACCCAGTACTTC,CSVGQSYQETQYF
TRBJ1-3,TRBV28,.,.,TGTGCCAGCAGTTTCCCGGCTGGAAACACCATATATTTT,CASSFPAGNTIYF
TRBJ1-2,TRBV7-3,.,.,TGTGCCAGCAGCCTCACCGGGACAAGTAACTATGGCTACACCTTC,CASSLTGTSNYGYTF
TRBJ2-6,TRBV7-3,TRBD1,.,TGTGCCAGCAGCGAGGACAGGAGTCGGGCCAACGTCCTGACTTTC,CASSEDRSRANVLTF
TRBJ1-1,TRBV7-9,TRBD1,.,TGTGCCAGCAGCCCGCAACCCAGACAGGGGAACACTGAAGCTTTCTTT,CASSPQPRQGNTEAFF
TRBJ1-1,TRBV5-3,TRBD1,.,TGTGCCAGATTAACAGGGGGCAACACTGAAGCTTTCTTT,CARLTGGNTEAFF
TRBJ2-1,TRBV6-1,.,.,TGTGCCAGCAGTGAACCTCGCAATGAGCAGTTCTTC,CASSEPRNEQFF
TRBJ1-1,TRBV10-3,.,few,TGTGCCATCAGTGAGTTCAGACAGGACTACACTGAAGCTTTCTTT,CAISEFRQDYTEAFF
TRBJ1-1,TRBV5-1,.,.,TGCGCCAGCAGTTTCCGGGGGGAGACTGAAGCTTTCTTT,CASSFRGETEAFF
TRBJ1-3,TRBV15,.,.,TGTGCCACCAGCAGGGTCGGGTCTGGAAACACCATATATTTT,CATSRVGSGNTIYF
TRBJ1-5,TRBV28,.,few,TGTGCCAGCAGCCTCATTCAGGGGAATCAGCCCCAGCATTTT,CASSLIQGNQPQHF
TRBJ1-5,TRBV2,TRBD1,.,TGTGCCAGCAGCAAGACAGGGGGCTCGTTTCAGCCCCAGCATTTT,CASSKTGGSFQPQHF
TRBJ1-1,TRBV9,.,.,TGTGCCAGCAGCGAACGCAGGGAGAACACTGAAGCTTTCTTT,CASSERRENTEAFF
TRBJ1-5,TRBV2,.,.,TGTGCCAGCAGTGAAGCGTACAGGAGGGATCAGCCCCAGCATTTT,CASSEAYRRDQPQHF
TRBJ1-2,TRBV15,.,.,TGTGCCACCAGCAGAGAAAGACAGGCTTTCTATGGCTACACCTTC,CATSRERQAFYGYTF
TRBJ1-1,TRBV6-5,TRBD1,.,TGTGCCAGCAGACAGACAGGGGGTACTGAAGCTTTCTTT,CASRQTGGTEAFF
TRBJ2-3,TRBV4-3,TRBD2,.,TGCGCCAGCAGCCAAAATGGTCCCGCGGGAGCACTTCAGGGAGATACGCAGTATTTT,CASSQNGPAGALQGDTQYF
TRBJ1-1,TRBV11-2,.,.,TGTGCCAGCAGTTCCGTCTCGAACACTGAAGCTTTCTTT,CASSSVSNTEAFF
TRBJ2-3,TRBV5-1,.,.,TGCGCCAGCAGCTTGGATCCAGACTGGGGCACAGATACGCAGTATTTT,CASSLDPDWGTDTQYF
TRBJ1-1,TRBV29-1,TRBD1,.,TGCAGCGTCCAACGACAGGGGAACACTGAAGCTTTCTTT,CSVQRQGNTEAFF
TRBJ1-5,TRBV2,TRBD1,.,TGTGCCAGCACTGGGACAGGGGGTACTAGCAATCAGCCCCAGCATTTT,CASTGTGGTSNQPQHF
TRBJ2-1,TRBV5-1,TRBD2,.,TGCGCCAGCAGCTTGGCGGCTACTAGCGGCTACAATGAGCAGTTCTTC,CASSLAATSGYNEQFF
TRBJ1-2,TRBV28,TRBD1,once,TGTGCCAGCACCATTTACCAGGGGGCCTATGGCTACACCTTC,CASTIYQGAYGYTF
TRBJ2-3,TRBV18,.,.,TGTGCCAGCTCAGCTAGACAGTCTAGCACAGATACGCAGTATTTT,CASSARQSSTDTQYF
TRBJ2-3,TRBV9,TRBD2,.,TGTGCCAGCAGCGCCACTGGCGGGAGCGAGGCAGATACGCAGTATTTT,CASSATGGSEADTQYF
TRBJ2-1,TRBV9,.,.,TGTGCCAGCAGTGCCCGGGACTCTCGATACAATGAGCAGTTCTTC,CASSARDSRYNEQFF
TRBJ2-1,TRBV30,TRBD1,.,TGTGCCAGTGACAGGGCAACCTACAATGAGCAGTTCTTC,CASDRATYNEQFF
TRBJ2-7,TRBV7-9,TRBD2,.,TGTGCCAGCAGCGGCCGGGCGGGTAGCGGGAATCACAAGCAGTACTTC,CASSGRAGSGNHKQYF
TRBJ2-6,TRBV29-1,.,.,TGCAGCGTTGGCGGATCCCTGGGGACTCGCTCTGGGGCCAACGTCCTGACTTTC,CSVGGSLGTRSGANVLTF
TRBJ1-1,TRBV11-2,.,few,TGTGCCAGCAGCGTCGAGACCGGGTGGCAAGGCATGAACACTGAAGCTTTCTTT,CASSVETGWQGMNTEAFF